The 21 T cell receptor beta chains reported below all come from one sample, sequenced in a study of blood T cell repertoires in COVID-19. The assay was immunoSEQ multiplex PCR, and TCRdb's table has in-frame clones only and misses some. The sample includes about 66,000 clones, about 82% of them seen just once. The sequencing sample was made of peripheral blood. These TCRs come from a human donor in a cohort sampled during active COVID-19.

This clone was seen more than once but under ten times. The chain combines TRBV2 with TRBJ1-5; D is perhaps TRBD1 (5 bases). The V gene's germline CDR1 is SNHLY and CDR2 FYNNEI. This CDR3 contains 14 residues. Trimming left V 7 bases short and J 6 bases short, with 16 bases between. Written as DNA, the CDR3 is TGTGCCAGCACCCCCGGGGAGGGGAGTCAGCCCCAGCATTTT. Protein: CASTPGEGSQPQHF.

The V and J genes are TRBV7-9 and TRBJ1-1, with a weak D call TRBD1 (6 bases). This CDR3 spans 15 amino acids. The germline gives CDR1 SEHNR, CDR2 FQNEAQ (reference sequence). The V end was cut by 4 bases, the J end by 2 bases, with 14 bases between. The CDR3 reads CASSYPGQSNTEAFF. The CDR3 DNA follows: TGTGCCAGCAGCTACCCCGGACAGTCAAACACTGAAGCTTTCTTT.

The chain links TRBV18 to TRBJ2-1; tentative D call: TRBD1 (6 bases). The CDR3 spans 14 residues. Germline assignment: CDR1 KGHSH and CDR2 LQKENI. V was pared by 3 bases and J by 7 bases, with 13 bases between. This CDR3 is CASSPPERGNEQFF. The CDR3 nucleotides read TGTGCCAGCTCACCCCCGGAGAGGGGGAATGAGCAGTTCTTC.

CDR3 coding DNA: TGTGCCAGCAGTACAGGGGGCGTAGGTCAGCCCCAGCATTTT. It yields the protein CASSTGGVGQPQHF. This chain joins TRBV6-5 and TRBJ1-5, with 9 bases matching TRBD1. Germline CDR1 MNHEY, CDR2 SVGAGI. Unmatched junction bases numbered 5, after V lost 5 bases and J lost 6 bases. The CDR3 spans 14 residues.

The chain links TRBV4-3 to TRBJ2-6; 8 nucleotides agree with TRBD1. The CDR3 is 18 residues long. Germline trimming cut 1 base from V and 1 base from J; bases unmatched to any gene: 6. CDR1 is LGHNA and CDR2 is YSLEER in the germline V gene. In nucleotides, the CDR3 is TGCGCCAGCAGCCAAGCGGCAGGGGGCGTATCTGGGGCCAACGTCCTGACTTTC. It translates to CASSQAAGGVSGANVLTF.

The chain combines TRBV19 with TRBJ2-7, with a weak D call TRBD2 (6 bases). Germline CDR1 reads LNHDA; CDR2 reads SQIVND (reference sequence). The V and J ends lost 3 bases and 5 bases respectively, with 17 bases between them. The CDR3 covers 15 residues. The CDR3 bases are TGTGCCAGTAGTATGCCCACCGGGGGAGCGAACGAGCAGTACTTC. Amino acids: CASSMPTGGANEQYF.

This CDR3 reads CASSPRGGGGNQPQHF. In DNA form, the CDR3 reads TGTGCCAGCAGTCCCCGGGGGGGCGGGGGCAATCAGCCCCAGCATTTT. V gene TRBV27 combines with J gene TRBJ1-5, with TRBD1 as a possible D gene (6 bases). Trimming pared 5 bases from V and 2 bases from J, leaving 16 bases between. CDR3 length: 16 amino acids. Germline V gene lookup returns CDR1 MNHEY and CDR2 SMNVEV (reference sequence).

Regarding this clone: A junction boundary mismatches the germline segment, possibly from a read error. This chain connects TRBV7-7 to TRBJ2-5; maybe TRBD1 (5 bases). This CDR3 region has 15 residues. Germline-derived CDR1 and CDR2 are SSHAT and FNYEAQ (reference sequence). CDR3 coding DNA: TGTGCTAGCAGCTTAACGTCTGACAGCCTGGGGACCCAGTACTTC. It yields the protein CASSLTSDSLGTQYF.

This chain joins TRBV28 and TRBJ2-3; 10 nucleotides align to TRBD1. This CDR3 is 15 amino acids long. Germline assignment: CDR1 MDHEN and CDR2 SYDVKM. V was clipped by 4 bases and J by 4 bases; unmatched bases: 5. CDR3 DNA sequence: TGTGCCAGCAGTTCAAGCGGACAGGGGGCAGATACGCAGTATTTT. This translates into CASSSSGQGADTQYF.

The rearrangement joins TRBV7-3 to TRBJ1-2, with 11 bases that match TRBD1. CDR1 and CDR2 (germline): SGHTA, FQGTGA. V shed 0 bases and J 7 bases; nucleotides not matched to a gene: 4. The CDR3 is 15 amino acids. CDR3: CASSLTRTGGGGYTF. The CDR3 coding sequence is TGTGCCAGCAGCTTAACCCGGACAGGGGGCGGTGGCTACACCTTC.

This chain uses TRBV19 with TRBJ1-1, with D uncertain. Trimming took off 1 base at V and 1 base at J, with 4 bases between the two ends. Germline V gene data show CDR1 as LNHDA and CDR2 as SQIVND (reference sequence). This CDR3 is built from 13 residues. The CDR3 sequence: CASSIGRNTEAFF. The CDR3 DNA follows: TGTGCCAGTAGTATAGGGAGGAACACTGAAGCTTTCTTT. The full variable domain, with the rest looked up from reference TRBV19 and TRBJ1-1, is DGGITQSPKYLFRKEGQNVTLSCEQNLNHDAMYWYRQDPGQGLRLIYYSQIVNDFQKGDIAEGYSVSREKKESFPLTVTSAQKNPTAFYLCASSIGRNTEAFFGQGTRLTVV.

This clone was counted only a few times. The chain joins TRBV7-9 to TRBJ2-7; the match to TRBD1 covers 10 bases. There are 15 residues in the CDR3. Germline V gene lookup returns CDR1 SEHNR and CDR2 FQNEAQ (reference sequence). Losses at the gene ends were 5 bases for V and 3 bases for J; bases not matched to a gene: 7. The DNA of the CDR3 is TGTGCCAGCAGCCCGACAGGGGGCAGTATCTACGAGCAGTACTTC. Residues: CASSPTGGSIYEQYF.

The rearrangement joins TRBV21-1 to TRBJ2-7; the D segment call TRBD2 is taken from the table without a DNA check. TRBV21-1 counts as a pseudogene. The CDR3 sequence is 15 residues long. CDR3 DNA: TGTGCCAGCAGCAGACTAGCGGGAGACCCCTACGAGCAGTACTTC. It translates to CASSRLAGDPYEQYF.

The J gene is TRBJ2-5, the V gene TRBV10-3, with 9 bases lining up with TRBD2. The CDR3 loop spans 14 amino acids. With V trimmed by 8 bases and J by 2 bases, 6 bases remained unmatched. Germline V gene data show CDR1 as ENHRY and CDR2 as SYGVKD. CDR3 sequence: CAIGLAGRQETQYF. CDR3 coding DNA: TGTGCCATCGGTCTAGCGGGAAGACAAGAGACCCAGTACTTC.

The chain has TRBV5-6 and TRBJ2-1; perhaps TRBD1 as D (5 bases). The length of the CDR3 is 15 residues. CDR1 is SGHDT, CDR2 YYEEEE, per germline. Trimming stripped 4 bases from V and 7 bases from J, with 18 bases between. CDR3 DNA: TGTGCCAGCAGCGGCGGTGTTGGGGCTGGGAATGAGCAGTTCTTC. Its protein product is CASSGGVGAGNEQFF.

The V and J genes are TRBV11-2 and TRBJ1-1; unclear D gene. V shed 4 bases and J shed 1 base, with 13 bases lying between them. The germline CDR1 and CDR2 sequences are SGHAT and FQNNGV. This CDR3 comprises 15 residues. This CDR3 is CASSSMYKSNTEAFF. The CDR3 region has the DNA TGTGCCAGCAGCTCAATGTACAAATCGAACACTGAAGCTTTCTTT.

V and J are TRBV18 and TRBJ2-5, with D possibly being TRBD1 (6 bases). The CDR3 has 13 amino acids. The ends were cut back, 2 bases at V and 4 bases at J, with 8 bases in the middle. Germline values: CDR1 KGHSH, CDR2 LQKENI. For the CDR3, the DNA is TGTGCCAGCTCACCAGCAGGGGTAGAGACCCAGTACTTC. This codes for CASSPAGVETQYF. Full variable domain (remainder filled in from reference TRBV18 and TRBJ2-5): NAGVMQNPRHLVRRRGQEARLRCSPMKGHSHVYWYRQLPEEGLKFMVYLQKENIIDESGMPKERFSAEFPKEGPSILRIQQVVRGDSAAYFCASSPAGVETQYFGPGTRLLVL.

The J gene is TRBJ1-4, the V gene TRBV9; D gene uncertain. The CDR3 sequence is 16 residues long. Trimming took off 0 bases at V and 0 bases at J, with 9 bases between the two ends. Germline V gene sequence: CDR1 SGDLS, CDR2 YYNGEE. CDR3 sequence: CASSVGTDSTNEKLFF. DNA for the CDR3: TGTGCCAGCAGCGTAGGAACAGATTCAACTAATGAAAAACTGTTTTTT.

As for this clone: Relative to the germline gene, one junction end is altered; a read error may explain this. The chain uses TRBV7-7 and TRBJ2-2, with 11 nucleotides matching TRBD1. The CDR3 totals 15 residues. Germline-derived CDR1 and CDR2 are SSHAT and FNYEAQ (reference sequence). CDR3 nucleotide sequence: TGTGCTAGCAGCCCCGGACAGGGGGCTGCCGGGGAGCTGTTTTTT. As protein: CASSPGQGAAGELFF.

V gene TRBV19 combines with J gene TRBJ1-5; D is ambiguous. The CDR3 has 14 amino acids. Looked up from germline, CDR1 is LNHDA and CDR2 is SQIVND (reference sequence). V gave up 1 base and J gave up 1 base, with 5 bases separating them. CDR3 sequence (DNA): TGTGCCAGTAGTATAGGGGCCAGCAATCAGCCCCAGCATTTT. Amino acid sequence: CASSIGASNQPQHF.

The chain joins TRBV4-2 to TRBJ2-7; 7 nucleotides align to TRBD1. Germline loops: CDR1 LGHNA, CDR2 YNFKEQ. The V segment lost 4 bases and the J segment 3 bases; nucleotides outside the gene matches: 9. The CDR3 is 15 amino acids. CDR3 sequence: CASSREEAGGYEQYF. The CDR3, as DNA: TGTGCCAGCAGCCGAGAGGAGGCAGGGGGCTACGAGCAGTACTTC.